A selection of T cell receptor beta chains follows, all from one sample in a study of metastatic and nonmetastatic thyroid tumors. TCRdb re-called the PCR reads via MiXCR. The data contain around 25,000 clones, roughly 13% of them singletons. The sample was blood. The receptors were sampled from a female donor with papillary thyroid cancer or a benign thyroid nodule (not recorded which). Some clones in this sample may be carry-over from other donors' samples. The CDR3 runs from the conserved cysteine through the conserved F or W. D genes are given only for firm matches. Size is omitted from some rows. Given values are once, few, many or a class for expanded clones.

v_gene,len,abundance,j_gene,d_gene,CDR3aa,CDR3nt
TRBV29-1,15,many,TRBJ2-5,-,CSVGTSAALQETQYF,TGCAGCGTTGGAACCTCAGCGGCTTTACAAGAGACCCAGTACTTC
TRBV4-2,13,many,TRBJ2-1,TRBD2,CASSHQTSDEQFF,TGTGCCAGCAGCCATCAGACTAGCGATGAGCAGTTCTTC
TRBV27,14,many,TRBJ1-1,-,CASSNENREAEAFF,TGTGCCAGCAGTAACGAGAACAGGGAGGCTGAAGCTTTCTTT
TRBV27,14,many,TRBJ2-1,TRBD2,CASDPGLAVDEQFF,TGTGCCAGCGACCCGGGACTAGCGGTCGATGAGCAGTTCTTC
TRBV15,11,many,TRBJ1-1,-,CAIGWATEAFF,TGTGCCATCGGTTGGGCCACTGAAGCTTTCTTT
TRBV11-3,14,many,TRBJ1-1,-,CASSFHGMNTEAFF,TGTGCCAGCAGCTTCCACGGCATGAACACTGAAGCTTTCTTT
TRBV9,15,many,TRBJ2-7,TRBD2,CASSPTSGRTYEQYF,TGTGCCAGCAGCCCCACTAGCGGGAGAACCTACGAGCAGTACTTC
TRBV7-9,15,many,TRBJ1-2,TRBD1,CASSRRTGVPYGYTF,TGTGCCAGCAGCCGGAGGACAGGGGTCCCCTATGGCTACACCTTC
TRBV10-3,15,many,TRBJ1-1,-,CAIREGGRMDTEAFF,TGTGCCATCAGGGAAGGTGGTAGGATGGACACTGAAGCTTTCTTT
TRBV10-3,14,many,TRBJ2-1,-,CAIKDRSSYNEQFF,TGTGCCATCAAGGACAGAAGCTCCTACAATGAGCAGTTCTTC
TRBV5-1,15,many,TRBJ1-1,TRBD1,CASKDGGTGRPEAFF,TGCGCCAGCAAGGATGGGGGGACAGGGAGGCCTGAAGCTTTCTTT
TRBV9,18,many,TRBJ2-1,TRBD2,CASSEGLAGAQGRNEQFF,TGTGCCAGCAGCGAGGGACTAGCGGGAGCTCAGGGGCGAAATGAGCAGTTCTTC
TRBV27,13,many,TRBJ2-6,-,CASSFPGANVLTF,TGTGCCAGCAGTTTTCCCGGGGCCAACGTCCTGACTTTC
TRBV12-3/TRBV12-4,13,many,TRBJ2-1,-,CASSFGTYNEQFF,TGTGCCAGCAGTTTTGGCACCTACAATGAGCAGTTCTTC
TRBV4-1,15,medium-sized,TRBJ2-5,TRBD2,CASSQDGAGEETQYF,TGCGCCAGCAGCCAAGACGGAGCGGGAGAAGAGACCCAGTACTTC
TRBV30,15,once,TRBJ1-3,-,CAWSVMGTESDTIYF,TGTGCCTGGAGTGTTATGGGGACTGAGTCGGACACCATATATTTT
TRBV5-1,15,many,TRBJ1-2,-,CASSLEGIGNAGYTF,TGCGCCAGCAGCTTGGAGGGGATCGGAAACGCTGGCTACACCTTC
TRBV12-3/TRBV12-4,16,-,TRBJ2-3,TRBD1,CASRPRQGNWADTQYF,TGTGCCAGCAGACCGAGACAGGGAAATTGGGCAGATACGCAGTATTTT
TRBV6-1,15,many,TRBJ2-2,TRBD1,CASKAGTAEAGELFF,TGTGCCAGCAAAGCCGGGACAGCTGAGGCCGGGGAGCTGTTTTTT
TRBV19,13,medium-sized,TRBJ2-7,TRBD1,CASSKGQAYEQYF,TGTGCCAGTAGTAAGGGACAGGCCTACGAGCAGTACTTC
TRBV6-5,18,few,TRBJ2-7,TRBD2,CDGSYDSRSGGSSYEQYF,TGTGACGGCAGTTACGACTCGAGATCGGGAGGGAGCTCCTACGAGCAGTACTTC
TRBV12-3/TRBV12-4,12,many,TRBJ1-5,-,CASSLGYQPQHF,TGTGCCAGCAGTTTAGGGTATCAGCCCCAGCATTTT
TRBV11-1,12,-,TRBJ1-1,-,CASRHNRGEAFF,TGTGCGAGCCGCCACAATAGAGGTGAAGCTTTCTTT
TRBV6-1,14,many,TRBJ1-2,-,CASSWQIGSYGYTF,TGTGCCAGCAGTTGGCAGATAGGTTCCTATGGCTACACCTTC
TRBV5-1,16,many,TRBJ2-1,TRBD2,CASSLRTSGTYNEQFF,TGCGCCAGCAGCCTACGGACTAGCGGGACATACAATGAGCAGTTCTTC
TRBV6-6,18,few,TRBJ2-2,-,CASSYSAVGTRNTGELFF,TGTGCCAGCAGTTACTCAGCCGTGGGGACTCGAAACACCGGAGAGCTGTTTTTT
TRBV6-5,16,-,TRBJ2-1,-,CASSYLAVGSYNEQFF,TGTGCCAGCAGCTACTTGGCAGTGGGTTCCTACAATGAGCAGTTCTTC
TRBV6-1,15,many,TRBJ2-2,-,CASTSRSGNTGELFF,TGTGCCAGCACCTCCCGGAGCGGGAACACCGGGGAGCTGTTTTTT
TRBV4-3,18,-,TRBJ2-7,-,CASSHSVFEGKGLYEQYF,TGCGCCAGCAGCCATTCCGTTTTTGAGGGGAAGGGGCTCTACGAGCAGTACTTC
TRBV5-4,15,many,TRBJ1-2,TRBD1,CASSSVGQGAYGYTF,TGTGCCAGCAGCTCGGTTGGACAGGGGGCATATGGCTACACCTTC
TRBV30,13,many,TRBJ1-4,-,CAWSGNPGEKLFF,TGTGCCTGGAGTGGCAACCCCGGGGAAAAACTGTTTTTT
TRBV5-1,15,many,TRBJ2-5,TRBD2,CASSLMTSIVETQYF,TGCGCCAGCAGCTTAATGACTAGCATTGTGGAGACCCAGTACTTC
TRBV6-2/TRBV6-3,16,-,TRBJ1-2,TRBD1,CASSYVPGQDYYGYTF,TGTGCCAGCAGTTACGTCCCTGGACAGGACTACTATGGCTACACCTTT
TRBV10-3,18,many,TRBJ1-6,TRBD1,CAISDPWTGVDDNSPLHF,TGTGCCATCAGTGACCCTTGGACAGGGGTGGACGATAATTCACCCCTCCACTTT
TRBV7-3,17,many,TRBJ2-1,TRBD1,CASSSRAGTGSNNEQFF,TGTGCCAGCAGCTCCCGCGCCGGGACAGGGAGTAACAATGAGCAGTTCTTC
TRBV7-7,17,-,TRBJ2-2,TRBD1,CASSLDRGQGAALELFF,TGTGCCAGCAGCTTAGATCGGGGACAGGGGGCTGCCCTGGAGCTGTTTTTT
TRBV2,17,many,TRBJ2-2,-,CASGKSGTNTNTGELFF,TGTGCCAGCGGCAAGAGCGGGACAAATACTAACACCGGGGAGCTGTTTTTT
TRBV27,16,many,TRBJ2-1,-,CASSLLPTSLYNEQFF,TGTGCCAGCAGTTTACTCCCTACCTCTTTATACAATGAGCAGTTCTTC
TRBV6-1,14,many,TRBJ2-7,-,CASGAAGGTYEQYF,TGTGCCAGTGGGGCCGCAGGTGGAACCTACGAGCAGTACTTC
TRBV6-2/TRBV6-3,17,medium-sized,TRBJ1-6,-,CASSYVLPGGYNSPLHF,TGTGCCAGCAGTTACGTTTTGCCAGGCGGCTATAATTCACCCCTCCACTTT
TRBV6-1,15,-,TRBJ2-3,-,CASSEQGRDSDTQYF,TGTGCCAGCAGTGAACAGGGGCGAGATTCAGATACGCAGTATTTT
TRBV3-1,13,many,TRBJ2-1,-,CASSQVANNEQFF,TGTGCCAGCAGCCAAGTGGCAAACAATGAGCAGTTCTTC
TRBV3-1,15,-,TRBJ1-5,-,CASSQDSSLDQPQHF,TGTGCCAGCAGCCAAGATTCGTCCCTTGATCAGCCCCAGCATTTT
TRBV9,14,many,TRBJ1-4,-,CASSRDTYNEKLFF,TGTGCCAGCAGCCGGGACACTTATAATGAAAAACTGTTTTTT
TRBV6-2/TRBV6-3,16,few,TRBJ2-2,TRBD2,CASSYPTSGNTGELFF,TGTGCCAGCAGTTACCCAACTAGCGGGAACACCGGGGAGCTGTTTTTT
TRBV20-1,19,many,TRBJ2-3,TRBD2,CSARDFVGTSGRVPDTQYF,TGCAGTGCTAGAGATTTCGTCGGGACTAGCGGGAGAGTACCAGATACGCAGTATTTT
TRBV28,17,many,TRBJ1-4,-,CASTGSRGSTTNEKLFF,TGTGCCAGCACAGGGTCTCGGGGAAGTACGACTAATGAAAAACTGTTTTTT
TRBV11-1,17,many,TRBJ2-3,TRBD2,CASSLTSGRGPTDTQYF,TGTGCCAGCAGCCTTACTAGCGGGAGGGGTCCCACAGATACGCAGTATTTT
TRBV6-1,14,many,TRBJ1-5,-,CASRLQGEAKPQHF,TGTGCCAGCAGACTCCAAGGAGAGGCTAAGCCCCAGCATTTT
TRBV20-1,17,many,TRBJ2-3,-,CSARSPGGRAGTDTQYF,TGCAGTGCTAGAAGCCCAGGGGGGAGGGCCGGAACAGATACGCAGTATTTT
TRBV12-3/TRBV12-4,12,few,TRBJ1-2,-,CASSYSNYGYTF,TGTGCCAGCAGTTACAGTAACTATGGCTACACCTTC
TRBV11-1,17,many,TRBJ1-3,TRBD1,CASSLGQASVSGNTIYF,TGTGCCAGCAGCTTGGGACAGGCCTCCGTCTCTGGAAACACCATATATTTT
TRBV28,13,many,TRBJ1-5,-,CASSLSFNQPQHF,TGTGCCAGCAGTCTATCTTTTAATCAGCCCCAGCATTTT
TRBV20-1,13,medium-sized,TRBJ2-7,-,CSARDNRAYEQYF,TGCAGTGCTAGAGATAACAGGGCCTACGAGCAGTACTTC
TRBV3-1,12,many,TRBJ2-7,-,CASSQRKYEQYF,TGTGCCAGCAGCCAAAGGAAATACGAGCAGTACTTC